The present T cell receptor (beta chain) was sequenced within a study of blood T cell repertoires in COVID-19. Study as a whole: T cells, B-cell-depleted T cells, or PBMCs provided the cDNA or gDNA that served as material.

The length of the CDR3 is 15 residues. Germline CDR1 LNHDA, CDR2 SQIVND (reference sequence). V dropped 4 bases and J dropped 5 bases, with 12 bases sitting between them. In the authors' methods: Amplification of reference gene primers provided the estimated nucleated cell counts. Method: immunoSEQ multiplex PCR; TCRdb's copy keeps in-frame clones and lacks some. For V, J and clone size, that table is used; D and trimming come from the DNA. The table lists around 300,000 clones, about nine tenths of them singletons. The sequenced sample was peripheral blood. This chain uses TRBV19 with TRBJ1-6; D is perhaps TRBD1 (6 bases). The sequence was obtained from a man between 45 and 60 years old with acute or convalescent COVID-19. CDR3 loop: CASSTGTMDNSPLHF. The CDR3 nucleotides read TGTGCCAGTAGTACCGGGACAATGGATAATTCACCCCTCCACTTT.